This TCR beta chain originates from a study of T cell responses to AZD1222 COVID-19 vaccine. This clone was detected only a few times. The antigen remains unidentified. Overall study findings and caveats: The donor cohort was predominantly white British with a female majority, and clonal diversity may have been underestimated. There were repertoire samples only from the period after the peak T cell response.

Profiling relied on immunoSEQ multiplex PCR, and the TCRdb table lists in-frame clones only, not all of them. The table lists roughly 140,000 clones, about nine tenths of them singletons, with 1.5% to 2% in the top ten. The CDR3 is 17 amino acids. Trimming stripped 2 bases from V and 0 bases from J, with 11 bases between. Germline V gene data show CDR1 as MDHEN and CDR2 as SYDVKM. This rearrangement joins TRBV28 to TRBJ1-6, with D possibly being TRBD1 (5 bases). Specimen: peripheral blood, collected 28 days after the second AZD1222 dose. The clonotype originates from an adult who received the AZD1222 COVID-19 vaccine. The CDR3 region is CASSLDSGSSYNSPLHF. In DNA, the CDR3 is TGTGCCAGCAGTTTAGACTCAGGGAGCTCCTATAATTCACCCCTCCACTTT.